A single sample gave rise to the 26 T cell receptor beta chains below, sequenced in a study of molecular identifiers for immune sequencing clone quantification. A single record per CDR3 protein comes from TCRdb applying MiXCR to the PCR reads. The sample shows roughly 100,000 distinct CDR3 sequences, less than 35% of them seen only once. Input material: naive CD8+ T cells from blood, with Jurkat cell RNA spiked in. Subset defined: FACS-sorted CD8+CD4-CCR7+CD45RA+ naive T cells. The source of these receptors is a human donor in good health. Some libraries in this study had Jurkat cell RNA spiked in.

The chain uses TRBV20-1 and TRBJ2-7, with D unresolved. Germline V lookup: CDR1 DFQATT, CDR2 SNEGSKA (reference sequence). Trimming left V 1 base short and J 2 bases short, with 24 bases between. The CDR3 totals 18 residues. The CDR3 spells CSARAFFEDLGITYEQYF. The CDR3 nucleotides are TGCAGTGCTAGAGCATTCTTTGAAGACTTAGGGATCACCTACGAGCAGTACTTC.

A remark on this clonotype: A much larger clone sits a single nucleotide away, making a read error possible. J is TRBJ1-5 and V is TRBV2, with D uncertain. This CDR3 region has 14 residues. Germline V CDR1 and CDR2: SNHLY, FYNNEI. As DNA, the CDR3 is TGTGCCAGCAGGGAAGGGATGAGCAATCGGCCCCAGCATTTT. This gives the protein CASREGMSNRPQHF.

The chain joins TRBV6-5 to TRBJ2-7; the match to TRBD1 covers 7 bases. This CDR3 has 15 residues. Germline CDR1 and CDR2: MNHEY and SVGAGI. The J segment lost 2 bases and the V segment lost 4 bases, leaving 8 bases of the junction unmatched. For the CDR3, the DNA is TGTGCCAGCAGTTTGACCGGGACAGCACCCTACGAGCAGTACTTC. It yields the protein CASSLTGTAPYEQYF.

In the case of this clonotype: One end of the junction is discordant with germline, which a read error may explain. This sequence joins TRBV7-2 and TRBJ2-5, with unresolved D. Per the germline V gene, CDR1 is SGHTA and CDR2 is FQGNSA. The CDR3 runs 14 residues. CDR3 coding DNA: TGTGCCAGCAGCCTCGCCGGGTCTCAAGAGCCCCAGTACTTC. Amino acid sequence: CASSLAGSQEPQYF.

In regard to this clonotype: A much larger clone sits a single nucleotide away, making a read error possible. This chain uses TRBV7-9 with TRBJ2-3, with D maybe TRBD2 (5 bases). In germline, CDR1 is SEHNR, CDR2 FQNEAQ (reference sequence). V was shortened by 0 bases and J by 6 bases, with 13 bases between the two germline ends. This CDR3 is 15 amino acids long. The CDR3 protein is CASSLARVAVDTQYF. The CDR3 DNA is TGTGCCAGCAGCTTAGCGCGGGTGGCTGTGGATACGCAGTATTTT.

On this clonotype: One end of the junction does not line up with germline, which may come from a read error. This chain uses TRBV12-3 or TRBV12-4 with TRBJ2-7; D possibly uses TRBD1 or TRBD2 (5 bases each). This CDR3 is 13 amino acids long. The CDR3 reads CASRSGAYYELYF. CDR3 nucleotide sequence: TGTGCCAGCAGGTCCGGGGCCTACTACGAGCTGTACTTC.

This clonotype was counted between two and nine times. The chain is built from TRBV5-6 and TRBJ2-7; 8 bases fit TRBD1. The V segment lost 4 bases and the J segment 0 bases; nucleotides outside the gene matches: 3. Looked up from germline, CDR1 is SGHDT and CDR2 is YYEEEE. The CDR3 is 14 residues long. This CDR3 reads CASSQDRASYEQYF. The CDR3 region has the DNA TGTGCCAGCAGCCAGGACAGGGCCTCCTACGAGCAGTACTTC. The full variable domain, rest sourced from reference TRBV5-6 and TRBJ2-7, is DAGVTQSPTHLIKTRGQQVTLRCSPKSGHDTVSWYQQALGQGPQFIFQYYEEEERQRGNFPDRFSGHQFPNYSSELNVNALLLGDSALYLCASSQDRASYEQYFGPGTRLTVT.

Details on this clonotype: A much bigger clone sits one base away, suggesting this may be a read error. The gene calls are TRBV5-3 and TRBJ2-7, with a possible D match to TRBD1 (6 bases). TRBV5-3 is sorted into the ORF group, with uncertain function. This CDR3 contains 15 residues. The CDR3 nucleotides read TGTGCCAGCAGCTTGGCCCCGGACAGTTCGGGCGAGCAGTACTTC. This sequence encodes CASSLAPDSSGEQYF.

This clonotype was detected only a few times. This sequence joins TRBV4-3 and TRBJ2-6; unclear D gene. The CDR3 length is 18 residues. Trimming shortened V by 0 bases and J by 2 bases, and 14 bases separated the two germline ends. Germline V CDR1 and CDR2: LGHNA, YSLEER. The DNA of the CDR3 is TGCGCCAGCAGCCAAGAAGGGCCGCTCGTTACTGGGGCCAACGTCCTGACTTTC. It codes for CASSQEGPLVTGANVLTF.

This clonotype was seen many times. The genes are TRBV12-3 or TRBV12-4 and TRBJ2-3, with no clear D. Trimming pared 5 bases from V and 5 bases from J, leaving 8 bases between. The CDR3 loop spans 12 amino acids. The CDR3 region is CASSPTGDTQYF. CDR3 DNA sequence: TGTGCCAGCAGTCCCACCGGAGATACGCAGTATTTT.

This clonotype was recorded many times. CDR3 nucleotide sequence: TGTGCCAGCAGCCGGGTTACTGAAGCTTTCTTT. Its protein is CASSRVTEAFF. V is TRBV5-6 and J is TRBJ1-1; D unclear. V lost 4 bases and J lost 5, with 6 bases in between. CDR1 SGHDT and CDR2 YYEEEE come from the germline V gene. The CDR3 extends over 11 amino acids.

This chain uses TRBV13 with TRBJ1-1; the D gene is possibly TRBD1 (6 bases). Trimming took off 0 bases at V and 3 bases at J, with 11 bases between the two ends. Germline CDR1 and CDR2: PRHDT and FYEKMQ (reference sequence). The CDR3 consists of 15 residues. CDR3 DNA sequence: TGTGCCAGCAGCTTAGGGGGGGACAAAGACACTGAAGCTTTCTTT. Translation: CASSLGGDKDTEAFF.

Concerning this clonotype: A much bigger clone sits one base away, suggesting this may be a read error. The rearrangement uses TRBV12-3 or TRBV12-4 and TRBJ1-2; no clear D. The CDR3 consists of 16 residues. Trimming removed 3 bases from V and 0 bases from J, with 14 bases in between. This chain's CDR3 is CASSFLTCSANYGYTF. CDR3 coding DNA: TGTGCCAGCAGTTTCTTGACCTGTTCGGCTAACTATGGCTACACCTTC.

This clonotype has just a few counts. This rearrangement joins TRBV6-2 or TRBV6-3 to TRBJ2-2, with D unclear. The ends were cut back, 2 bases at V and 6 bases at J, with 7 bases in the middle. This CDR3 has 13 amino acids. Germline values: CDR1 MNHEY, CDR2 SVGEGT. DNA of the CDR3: TGTGCCAGCAGTTACCTCGTGGCCGGGGAGCTGTTTTTT. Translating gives CASSYLVAGELFF.

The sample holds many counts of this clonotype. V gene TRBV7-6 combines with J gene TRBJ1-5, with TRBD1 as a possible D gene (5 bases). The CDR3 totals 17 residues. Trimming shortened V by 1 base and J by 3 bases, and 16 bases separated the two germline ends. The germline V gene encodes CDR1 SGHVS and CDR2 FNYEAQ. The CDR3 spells CASSLEGGDVNNQPQHF. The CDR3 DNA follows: TGTGCCAGCAGCTTAGAAGGAGGGGATGTTAACAATCAGCCCCAGCATTTT. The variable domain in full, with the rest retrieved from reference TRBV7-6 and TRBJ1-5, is GAGVSQSPRYKVTKRGQDVALRCDPISGHVSLYWYRQALGQGPEFLTYFNYEAQQDKSGLPNDRFSAERPEGSISTLTIQRTEQRDSAMYRCASSLEGGDVNNQPQHFGDGTRLSIL.

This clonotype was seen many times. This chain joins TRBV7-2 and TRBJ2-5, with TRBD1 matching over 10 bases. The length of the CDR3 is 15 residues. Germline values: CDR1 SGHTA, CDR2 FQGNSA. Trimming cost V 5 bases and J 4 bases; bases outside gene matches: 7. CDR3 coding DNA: TGTGCCAGCAGCGAAGACAGGGGGCGCGGAGAGACCCAGTACTTC. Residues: CASSEDRGRGETQYF.

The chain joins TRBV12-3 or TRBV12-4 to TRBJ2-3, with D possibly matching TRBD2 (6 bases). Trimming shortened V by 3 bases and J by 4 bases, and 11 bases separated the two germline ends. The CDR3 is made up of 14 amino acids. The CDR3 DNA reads TGTGCCAGCAGTTTGGCGGGGTTCGCAGATACGCAGTATTTT. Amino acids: CASSLAGFADTQYF.

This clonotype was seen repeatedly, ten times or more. Written as DNA, the CDR3 is TGTGCCAGCAGCTCGACGGATAGCAATCAGCCCCAGCATTTT. Translated: CASSSTDSNQPQHF. This chain uses TRBV7-8 with TRBJ1-5, with D hard to call. CDR3 size: 14 residues. Looked up from germline, CDR1 is SGHVS and CDR2 is FQNEAQ. Trimming removed 4 bases from V and 0 bases from J, with 7 bases in between. The whole variable domain, remainder taken from reference TRBV7-8 and TRBJ1-5, is GAGVSQSPRYKVAKRGQDVALRCDPISGHVSLFWYQQALGQGPEFLTYFQNEAQLDKSGLPSDRFFAERPEGSVSTLKIQRTQQEDSAVYLCASSSTDSNQPQHFGDGTRLSIL.

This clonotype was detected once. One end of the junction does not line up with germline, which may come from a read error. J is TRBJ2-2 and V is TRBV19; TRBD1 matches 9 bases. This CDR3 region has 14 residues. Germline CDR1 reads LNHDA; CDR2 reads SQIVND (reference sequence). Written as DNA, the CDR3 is TGTGCCAGTAGTCTCGGGACAGGGATTCGGGAGCTGTTTTTC. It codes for CASSLGTGIRELFF.

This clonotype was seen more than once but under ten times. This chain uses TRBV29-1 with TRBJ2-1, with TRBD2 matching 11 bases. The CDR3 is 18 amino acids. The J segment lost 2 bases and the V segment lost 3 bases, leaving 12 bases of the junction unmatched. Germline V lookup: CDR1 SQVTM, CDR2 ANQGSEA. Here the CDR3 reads CSVDGPSGRSLTYNEQFF. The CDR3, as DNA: TGCAGCGTTGATGGGCCTAGCGGGAGGTCACTAACCTACAATGAGCAGTTCTTC.

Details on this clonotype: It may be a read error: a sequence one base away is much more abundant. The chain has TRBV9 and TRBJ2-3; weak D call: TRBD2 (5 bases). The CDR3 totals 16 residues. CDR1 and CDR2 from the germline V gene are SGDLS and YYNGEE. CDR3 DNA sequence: TGTGCCAGCAGCCCCACGTGGCTAGCCCTCACAGATACGCGGTATTTT. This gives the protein CASSPTWLALTDTRYF.

The CDR3 loop is CASGTHWERTGELFF. The CDR3 bases are TGTGCCAGCGGGACTCACTGGGAAAGGACCGGGGAGCTGTTTTTT. This rearrangement joins TRBV28 to TRBJ2-2, with TRBD2 as a possible D gene (6 bases). The V and J ends lost 8 bases and 5 bases respectively, with 18 bases between them. This CDR3 has 15 amino acids. Germline CDR1 is MDHEN and CDR2 is SYDVKM.

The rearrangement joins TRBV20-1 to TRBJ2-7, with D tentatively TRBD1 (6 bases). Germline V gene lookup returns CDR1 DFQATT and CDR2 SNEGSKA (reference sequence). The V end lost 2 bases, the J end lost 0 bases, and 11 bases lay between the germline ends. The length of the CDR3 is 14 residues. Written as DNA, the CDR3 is TGCAGTGCTAGACCAGGGGCCTCCTCCTACGAGCAGTACTTC. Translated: CSARPGASSYEQYF.

CDR3 protein: CASSVGTSNQPQHF. CDR3 coding DNA: TGTGCCAGCAGCGTGGGGACGAGCAATCAGCCCCAGCATTTT. The V and J genes are TRBV9 and TRBJ1-5, with a possible D match to TRBD1 (5 bases). Germline CDR1 and CDR2: SGDLS and YYNGEE. The CDR3 is 14 amino acids. V lost 2 bases and J 1 base, leaving 7 bases between the germline ends.

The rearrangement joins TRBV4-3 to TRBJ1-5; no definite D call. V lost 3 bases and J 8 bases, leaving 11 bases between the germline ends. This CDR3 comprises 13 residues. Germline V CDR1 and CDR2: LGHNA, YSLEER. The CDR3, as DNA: TGCGCCAGCAGCCACCTTGCGGGGAAGCCCCAGCATTTT. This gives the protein CASSHLAGKPQHF.

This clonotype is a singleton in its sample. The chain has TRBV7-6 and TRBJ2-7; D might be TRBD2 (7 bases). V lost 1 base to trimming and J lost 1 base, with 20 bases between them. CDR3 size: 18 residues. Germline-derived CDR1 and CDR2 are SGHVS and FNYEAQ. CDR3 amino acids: CASSLEGVGTIVSYEQYF. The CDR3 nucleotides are TGTGCCAGCAGCTTAGAGGGGGTCGGGACTATCGTTTCCTACGAGCAGTACTTC.